The rows below give T cell receptor beta chains drawn from one sample of a study of blood T cell repertoires in COVID-19. The assay was immunoSEQ multiplex PCR, and TCRdb's table has in-frame clones only and misses some. Of 180,000 or so clones in the sample, approximately 88% were seen once. The sample was peripheral blood. These receptors were obtained from a woman aged 25 to 39 with acute or convalescent COVID-19. CDR3s include the opening cysteine and the closing phenylalanine or tryptophan. A D gene is named only where the DNA matches it firmly. Not all rows give a size; the values are once, few, many and, for expanded clones, a class.

j_gene: TRBJ2-5; v_gene: TRBV29-1; abundance: NA; d_gene: NA; CDR3nt: TGCAGCGTTGGGTGGGCCTCTAGCGAGGGGACCCAGTACTTC; CDR3aa: CSVGWASSEGTQYF
j_gene: TRBJ1-5; v_gene: TRBV28; abundance: NA; d_gene: TRBD1; CDR3nt: TGTGCCAGCAGCCGCGGACAGGGGCGCAATCAGCCCCAGCATTTT; CDR3aa: CASSRGQGRNQPQHF
j_gene: TRBJ2-1; v_gene: TRBV4-1; abundance: NA; d_gene: NA; CDR3nt: TGCGCCAGCAGCCACAATCACAATGAGCAGTTCTTC; CDR3aa: CASSHNHNEQFF
j_gene: TRBJ2-2; v_gene: TRBV7-7; abundance: NA; d_gene: NA; CDR3nt: TGTGCTAGCAGCTTAAACAGGGCCGGGGAGCTGTTTTTT; CDR3aa: CASSLNRAGELFF
j_gene: TRBJ2-3; v_gene: TRBV7-8; abundance: NA; d_gene: TRBD2; CDR3nt: TGTGCCAGCAGCCGCGGGAGGGCAGCAGATACGCAGTATTTT; CDR3aa: CASSRGRAADTQYF
j_gene: TRBJ2-7; v_gene: TRBV4-2; abundance: few; d_gene: NA; CDR3nt: TGTGCCAGCAGCCAATCTGCATCGCGGGCCCGAACATCATACGAGCAGTACTTC; CDR3aa: CASSQSASRARTSYEQYF
j_gene: TRBJ1-2; v_gene: TRBV28; abundance: NA; d_gene: TRBD1; CDR3nt: TGTGCCAGCCACCTTGGGACAGGCCCTGCCTATGGCTACACCTTC; CDR3aa: CASHLGTGPAYGYTF
j_gene: TRBJ1-5; v_gene: TRBV7-9; abundance: NA; d_gene: TRBD1; CDR3nt: TGTGCCAGCAGCCTCACAGGGGATCAGCCCCAGCATTTT; CDR3aa: CASSLTGDQPQHF
j_gene: TRBJ2-7; v_gene: TRBV5-4; abundance: NA; d_gene: NA; CDR3nt: TGTGCCAGCAGCTTCGCGGGTCGGTACGAGCAGTACTTC; CDR3aa: CASSFAGRYEQYF
j_gene: TRBJ2-4; v_gene: TRBV5-4; abundance: NA; d_gene: NA; CDR3nt: TGTGCCAGCAGCTTGGCGGGGGAAAACATTCAGTACTTC; CDR3aa: CASSLAGENIQYF
j_gene: TRBJ2-5; v_gene: TRBV5-4; abundance: NA; d_gene: TRBD2; CDR3nt: TGTGCCAGCAGACCCGGGACTAGCGGGACAGGAGAGACCCAGTACTTC; CDR3aa: CASRPGTSGTGETQYF
j_gene: TRBJ1-5; v_gene: TRBV15; abundance: NA; d_gene: NA; CDR3nt: TGTGCCACCAGCAGAGTGAACGGGGAACCCCAGCATTTT; CDR3aa: CATSRVNGEPQHF
j_gene: TRBJ2-1; v_gene: TRBV5-1; abundance: NA; d_gene: NA; CDR3nt: TGCGCCAGCAGCCCGATAGGAGCCAATGAGCAGTTCTTC; CDR3aa: CASSPIGANEQFF
j_gene: TRBJ2-5; v_gene: TRBV5-1; abundance: NA; d_gene: TRBD2; CDR3nt: TGCGCCAGCAGTTCGTCTAGCGGGAGATATGAGACCCAGTACTTC; CDR3aa: CASSSSSGRYETQYF
j_gene: TRBJ1-1; v_gene: TRBV3-1/TRBV3-2; abundance: NA; d_gene: NA; CDR3nt: TGTGCCAGCAGTCGCACGGTTAACACTGAAGCTTTCTTT; CDR3aa: CASSRTVNTEAFF
j_gene: TRBJ2-2; v_gene: TRBV30; abundance: NA; d_gene: NA; CDR3nt: TGTGCCTCTAGCGAATGGAACACCGGGGAGCTGTTTTTT; CDR3aa: CASSEWNTGELFF
j_gene: TRBJ1-2; v_gene: TRBV12-5; abundance: NA; d_gene: NA; CDR3nt: TGTGCTAGTGGACAAAACCACTATGGCTACACCTTC; CDR3aa: CASGQNHYGYTF
j_gene: TRBJ2-7; v_gene: TRBV7-6; abundance: NA; d_gene: NA; CDR3nt: TGTGCCAGCAGCTTAAGTTTACGGTCTCACGAGCAGTACTTC; CDR3aa: CASSLSLRSHEQYF
j_gene: TRBJ2-3; v_gene: TRBV12-3/TRBV12-4; abundance: NA; d_gene: NA; CDR3nt: TGTGCCAGCAGTTTTATCCCCACAGATACGCAGTATTTT; CDR3aa: CASSFIPTDTQYF
j_gene: TRBJ2-3; v_gene: TRBV5-1; abundance: NA; d_gene: TRBD2; CDR3nt: TGCGCCAGCAGCTTGGTAGCGGGAAGCACAGATACGCAGTATTTT; CDR3aa: CASSLVAGSTDTQYF
j_gene: TRBJ2-1; v_gene: TRBV7-8; abundance: NA; d_gene: NA; CDR3nt: TGTGCCAGCAGCACCTATACCGGTTCCCCCAATGAGCAGTTCTTC; CDR3aa: CASSTYTGSPNEQFF
j_gene: TRBJ1-2; v_gene: TRBV28; abundance: NA; d_gene: NA; CDR3nt: TGTGCCAGCAGTTACCGCTGGGGGGGTGGCTACACCTTC; CDR3aa: CASSYRWGGGYTF
j_gene: TRBJ1-3; v_gene: TRBV10-1; abundance: NA; d_gene: NA; CDR3nt: TGCGCCAGGTCAGGGCGACAGTCTCCTAGCTCTGGAAACACCATATATTTT; CDR3aa: CARSGRQSPSSGNTIYF
j_gene: TRBJ2-5; v_gene: TRBV2; abundance: once; d_gene: NA; CDR3nt: TGTGCCAGCAGCCCGCAAGAGACCCAGTACTTC; CDR3aa: CASSPQETQYF
j_gene: TRBJ1-1; v_gene: TRBV25-1; abundance: NA; d_gene: NA; CDR3nt: TGTGCCAGCAGTGATAGGGAGGTTTCGGGGGAGGCTTTCTTT; CDR3aa: CASSDREVSGEAFF
j_gene: TRBJ2-5; v_gene: TRBV18; abundance: NA; d_gene: NA; CDR3nt: TGTGCCAGCTCACCATTAGAACGGGAGACCCAGTACTTC; CDR3aa: CASSPLERETQYF
j_gene: TRBJ2-5; v_gene: TRBV2; abundance: NA; d_gene: TRBD1; CDR3nt: TGTGCCACTTCTCCGGACAGGGGAAACCAAGAGACCCAGTACTTC; CDR3aa: CATSPDRGNQETQYF
j_gene: TRBJ2-2; v_gene: TRBV11-3; abundance: NA; d_gene: NA; CDR3nt: TGTGCCAGCAGCCCCACACCCGGGGAGCTGTTTTTT; CDR3aa: CASSPTPGELFF
j_gene: TRBJ1-2; v_gene: TRBV18; abundance: NA; d_gene: NA; CDR3nt: TGTGCCAGCTCAGACACCGCTAACTATGGCTACACCTTC; CDR3aa: CASSDTANYGYTF
j_gene: TRBJ2-7; v_gene: TRBV9; abundance: NA; d_gene: TRBD1; CDR3nt: TGTGCCAGCAGCGTAGCAACAGGGGAAGAGCAGTACTTC; CDR3aa: CASSVATGEEQYF
j_gene: TRBJ1-1; v_gene: TRBV11-1; abundance: once; d_gene: NA; CDR3nt: TGTGCCGGCGGGAGGCAGCCGAACACTGAAGCTTTCTTT; CDR3aa: CAGGRQPNTEAFF
j_gene: TRBJ2-7; v_gene: TRBV10-3; abundance: NA; d_gene: NA; CDR3nt: TGTGCCATCAGGACCCGGGACTACGAGCAGTACTTC; CDR3aa: CAIRTRDYEQYF
j_gene: TRBJ2-7; v_gene: TRBV7-2; abundance: NA; d_gene: TRBD2; CDR3nt: TGTGCCAGCAGCTTAATGGGACTAGCGGGATACGAGCAGTACTTC; CDR3aa: CASSLMGLAGYEQYF
j_gene: TRBJ1-1; v_gene: TRBV6-6; abundance: NA; d_gene: NA; CDR3nt: TGTGCCAGCAGTCCAGAGACAGGCCCCCTGCTTAACACTGAAGCTTTCTTT; CDR3aa: CASSPETGPLLNTEAFF
j_gene: TRBJ1-2; v_gene: TRBV5-4; abundance: once; d_gene: TRBD1; CDR3nt: TGTGCCAGCAGCACTACAGGGGGCGATGGCTACACCTTC; CDR3aa: CASSTTGGDGYTF
j_gene: TRBJ2-5; v_gene: TRBV7-6; abundance: NA; d_gene: NA; CDR3nt: TGTGCCAGCAGCTCAACTAGCATCCCGACCCAGTACTTC; CDR3aa: CASSSTSIPTQYF
j_gene: TRBJ1-1; v_gene: TRBV5-1; abundance: NA; d_gene: NA; CDR3nt: TGCGCCAGCAGCGAAACAGGACCTGAAGCTTTCTTT; CDR3aa: CASSETGPEAFF
j_gene: TRBJ1-1; v_gene: TRBV27; abundance: NA; d_gene: NA; CDR3nt: TGTGCCAGCAGTTTGGGGATAGGGGCAGCGAACACTGAAGCTTTCTTT; CDR3aa: CASSLGIGAANTEAFF
j_gene: TRBJ2-1; v_gene: TRBV18; abundance: NA; d_gene: NA; CDR3nt: TGTGCCAGCTCACCTAGGCCAGGGTACAATGAGCAGTTCTTC; CDR3aa: CASSPRPGYNEQFF
j_gene: TRBJ2-6; v_gene: TRBV30; abundance: NA; d_gene: NA; CDR3nt: TGTGCCCTGGCTCCTTCTGGGGCCAACGTCCTGACTTTC; CDR3aa: CALAPSGANVLTF
j_gene: TRBJ2-4; v_gene: TRBV19; abundance: NA; d_gene: TRBD1; CDR3nt: TGTGCCAGTAGTATTCCCGGACAGGGGAAAAACATTCAGTACTTC; CDR3aa: CASSIPGQGKNIQYF
j_gene: TRBJ2-3; v_gene: TRBV27; abundance: NA; d_gene: NA; CDR3nt: TGTGCCAGCAGTTTATCAGGGTCTTACCCGGGGGATACGCAGTATTTT; CDR3aa: CASSLSGSYPGDTQYF
j_gene: TRBJ2-3; v_gene: TRBV11-3; abundance: once; d_gene: NA; CDR3nt: TGTGCCAGCAGCTTACCTAGCAAGTCGGATACGCAGTATTTT; CDR3aa: CASSLPSKSDTQYF
j_gene: TRBJ1-4; v_gene: TRBV3-1/TRBV3-2; abundance: NA; d_gene: NA; CDR3nt: TGTGCCAGCAGCCAAGAAGTGAACGAGGGTGAAAAACTGTTTTTT; CDR3aa: CASSQEVNEGEKLFF
j_gene: TRBJ1-5; v_gene: TRBV6-5; abundance: NA; d_gene: NA; CDR3nt: TGTGCCAGCACGGGAACCGATAGCAATCAGCCCCAGCATTTT; CDR3aa: CASTGTDSNQPQHF
j_gene: TRBJ2-3; v_gene: TRBV6-5; abundance: NA; d_gene: TRBD1; CDR3nt: TGTGCCAGCAGACGACAGGGTGCAGATACGCAGTATTTT; CDR3aa: CASRRQGADTQYF
j_gene: TRBJ1-1; v_gene: TRBV5-1; abundance: NA; d_gene: TRBD1; CDR3nt: TGCGCCAGCAGCTCGACAGGGGGCGCTTTCTTT; CDR3aa: CASSSTGGAFF
j_gene: TRBJ2-7; v_gene: TRBV5-1; abundance: NA; d_gene: TRBD2; CDR3nt: TGCGCCAGCAGCGGCCTAGCGGGAGAAGGCGAGCAGTACTTC; CDR3aa: CASSGLAGEGEQYF
j_gene: TRBJ2-1; v_gene: TRBV2; abundance: NA; d_gene: NA; CDR3nt: TGTGCCGGGGGGATAGCAGACCACAATGAGCAGTTCTTC; CDR3aa: CAGGIADHNEQFF
j_gene: TRBJ2-1; v_gene: TRBV9; abundance: NA; d_gene: NA; CDR3nt: TGTGCCAGCAGCGTAGGCGGTAGCGGCTACAATGAGCAGTTCTTC; CDR3aa: CASSVGGSGYNEQFF
j_gene: TRBJ2-2; v_gene: TRBV18; abundance: NA; d_gene: TRBD2; CDR3nt: TGTGCCAGCTCACCTTTAGCGGGAGGCGCCGGGGAGCTGTTTTTT; CDR3aa: CASSPLAGGAGELFF
j_gene: TRBJ2-1; v_gene: TRBV3-1/TRBV3-2; abundance: NA; d_gene: NA; CDR3nt: TGTGCCAGCAGCCTGAATCGGGTCTCTAATGAGCAGTTCTTC; CDR3aa: CASSLNRVSNEQFF